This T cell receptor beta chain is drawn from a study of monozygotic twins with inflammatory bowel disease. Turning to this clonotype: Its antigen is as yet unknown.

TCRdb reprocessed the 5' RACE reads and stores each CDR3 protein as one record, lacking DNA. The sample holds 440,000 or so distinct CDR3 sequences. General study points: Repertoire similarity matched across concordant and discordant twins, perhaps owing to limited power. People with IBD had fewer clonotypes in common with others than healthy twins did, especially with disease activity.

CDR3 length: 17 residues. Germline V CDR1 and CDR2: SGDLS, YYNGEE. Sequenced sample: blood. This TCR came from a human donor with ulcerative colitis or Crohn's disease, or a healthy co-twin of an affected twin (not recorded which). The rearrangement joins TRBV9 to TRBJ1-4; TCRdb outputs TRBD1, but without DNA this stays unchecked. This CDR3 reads CASSVGVWGTGDEKLFF.